This T cell receptor (beta chain) was captured by sequencing in a study of blood T cells in healthy people across ages. Alongside a J-beta primer mix, a sample-barcoded 5' primer served in a second PCR lasting about 6 to 12 cycles. TCRdb independently ran MiXCR on the 5' RACE reads; one entry per CDR3 protein. Altogether about 800,000 distinct CDR3 sequences are present, around 25% being singletons, with the ten largest covering under 4.5%. The CDR3 runs to 14 residues. CDR1 SGHVS and CDR2 FNYEAQ come from the germline V gene. Peripheral blood, around 9.4 milliliters per donor, was collected. Separately, the same data were catalogued under a study of T cells of mothers and their children. That paper states: A few mothers and their six children, all healthy Caucasians, donated. Mothers yielded over 8 million CDR3 reads, children approximately 2.8 million each. The overlap seen between related mothers and children slightly exceeded that of unrelated pairs, though not significantly.

Sequencing was done on a sample of blood. The chain has TRBV7-6 and TRBJ2-5; TRBD2 aligns across 9 bases. The closer fit of TRBJ2-7 to the DNA end suggests the J call may be wrong. The receptor comes from a boy aged 5-17 years in good health. CDR3 DNA: TGTGCCAGCAGCTTAGAGAGCGGGGGGCACGAGCAGTACTTC. Its translation: CASSLESGGHEQYF.